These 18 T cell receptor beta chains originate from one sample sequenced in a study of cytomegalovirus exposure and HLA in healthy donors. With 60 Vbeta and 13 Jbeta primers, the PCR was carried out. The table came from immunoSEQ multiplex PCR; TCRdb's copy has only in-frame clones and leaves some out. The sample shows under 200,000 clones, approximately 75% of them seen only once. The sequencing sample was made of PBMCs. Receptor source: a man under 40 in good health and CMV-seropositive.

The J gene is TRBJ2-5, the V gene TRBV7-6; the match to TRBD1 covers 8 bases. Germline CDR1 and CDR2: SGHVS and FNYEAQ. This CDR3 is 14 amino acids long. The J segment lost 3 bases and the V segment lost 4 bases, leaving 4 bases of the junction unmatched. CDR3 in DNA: TGTGCCAGCAGCTCCCTGGACAGGGAAGAGACCCAGTACTTC. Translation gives CASSSLDREETQYF.

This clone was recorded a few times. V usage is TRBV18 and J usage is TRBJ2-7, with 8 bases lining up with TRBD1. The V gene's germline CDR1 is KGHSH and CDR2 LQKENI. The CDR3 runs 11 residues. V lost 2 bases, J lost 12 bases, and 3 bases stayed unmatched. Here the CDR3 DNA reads TGTGCCAGCTCACCAGACAGGGGACTGTACTTC. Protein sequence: CASSPDRGLYF.

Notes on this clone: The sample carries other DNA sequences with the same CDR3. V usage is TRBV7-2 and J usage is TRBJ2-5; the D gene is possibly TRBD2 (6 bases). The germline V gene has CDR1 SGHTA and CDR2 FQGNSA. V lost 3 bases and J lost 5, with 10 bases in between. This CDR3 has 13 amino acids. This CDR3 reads CASSLEGGETQYF. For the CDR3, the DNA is TGTGCCAGCAGCTTGGAGGGTGGGGAGACCCAGTACTTC.

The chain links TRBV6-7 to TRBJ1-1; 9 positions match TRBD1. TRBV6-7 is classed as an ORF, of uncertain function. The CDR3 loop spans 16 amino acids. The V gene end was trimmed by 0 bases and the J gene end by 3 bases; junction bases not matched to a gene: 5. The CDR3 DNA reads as TGTGCCAGCAGTTACTCAACAGGGGGCGCGGACACTGAAGCTTTCTTT. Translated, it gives CASSYSTGGADTEAFF.

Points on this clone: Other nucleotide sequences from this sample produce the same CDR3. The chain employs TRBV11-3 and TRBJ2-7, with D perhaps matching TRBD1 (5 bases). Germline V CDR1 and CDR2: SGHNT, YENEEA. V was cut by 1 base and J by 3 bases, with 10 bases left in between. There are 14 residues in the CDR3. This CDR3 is CASSLGSTGYEQYF. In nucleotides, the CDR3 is TGTGCCAGCAGCTTAGGCTCAACAGGCTACGAGCAGTACTTC. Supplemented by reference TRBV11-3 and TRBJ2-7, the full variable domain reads EAGVVQSPRYKIIEKKQPVAFWCNPISGHNTLYWYLQNLGQGPELLIRYENEEAVDDSQLPKDRFSAERLKGVDSTLKIQPAELGDSAVYLCASSLGSTGYEQYFGPGTRLTVT.

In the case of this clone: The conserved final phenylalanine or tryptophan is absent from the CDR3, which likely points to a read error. The CDR3 protein is CASSTGGRRTEAFL. CDR3 sequence (DNA): TGTGCCAGCAGCACAGGGGGGCGCAGGACTGAAGCTTTCCTT. The V and J genes are TRBV13 and TRBJ1-1; 8 bases line up with TRBD1. The CDR3 sequence is 14 residues long. CDR1 and CDR2 (germline): PRHDT, FYEKMQ (reference sequence). V dropped 5 bases and J dropped 5; count of bases not matched to a gene: 7.

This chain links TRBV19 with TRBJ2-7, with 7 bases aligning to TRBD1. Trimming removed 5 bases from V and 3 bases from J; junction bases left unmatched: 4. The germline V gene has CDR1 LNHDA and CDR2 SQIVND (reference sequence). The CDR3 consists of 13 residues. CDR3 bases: TGTGCCAGTAGTTGGGACAGCAACTACGAGCAGTACTTC. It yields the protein CASSWDSNYEQYF.

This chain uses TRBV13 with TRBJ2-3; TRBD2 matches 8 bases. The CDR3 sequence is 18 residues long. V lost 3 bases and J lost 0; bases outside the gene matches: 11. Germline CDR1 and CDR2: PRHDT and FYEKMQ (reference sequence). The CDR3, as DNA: TGTGCCAGCAGCTTGTTGGTAGCGGGAACCGAGAGCACAGATACGCAGTATTTT. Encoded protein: CASSLLVAGTESTDTQYF. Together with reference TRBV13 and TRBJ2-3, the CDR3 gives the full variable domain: AAGVIQSPRHLIKEKRETATLKCYPIPRHDTVYWYQQGPGQDPQFLISFYEKMQSDKGSIPDRFSAQQFSDYHSELNMSSLELGDSALYFCASSLLVAGTESTDTQYFGPGTRLTVL.

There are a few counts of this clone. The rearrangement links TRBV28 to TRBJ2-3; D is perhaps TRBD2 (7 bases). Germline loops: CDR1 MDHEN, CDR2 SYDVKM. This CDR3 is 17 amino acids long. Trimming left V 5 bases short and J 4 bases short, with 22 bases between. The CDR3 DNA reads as TGTGCCAGCAGTCAAGTTTCGTGGGGGGGGCAGGCAGATACGCAGTATTTT. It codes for CASSQVSWGGQADTQYF. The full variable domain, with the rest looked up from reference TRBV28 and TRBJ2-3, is DVKVTQSSRYLVKRTGEKVFLECVQDMDHENMFWYRQDPGLGLRLIYFSYDVKMKEKGDIPEGYSVSREKKERFSLILESASTNQTSMYLCASSQVSWGGQADTQYFGPGTRLTVL.

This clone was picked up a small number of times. CDR3 region: CASSESGEGSGTEAFF. The CDR3 bases are TGTGCCAGCAGCGAATCGGGGGAGGGGTCTGGCACTGAAGCTTTCTTT. The chain carries TRBV7-3 and TRBJ1-1; D is perhaps TRBD1 (5 bases). CDR1 is SGHTA, CDR2 FQGTGA, per germline. The V end lost 5 bases, the J end lost 4 bases, and 20 bases lay between the germline ends. The CDR3 consists of 16 residues.

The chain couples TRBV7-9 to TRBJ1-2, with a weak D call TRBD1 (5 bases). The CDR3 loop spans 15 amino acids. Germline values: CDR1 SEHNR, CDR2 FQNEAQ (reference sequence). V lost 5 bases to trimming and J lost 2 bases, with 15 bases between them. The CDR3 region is CASSQQRGGNYGYTF. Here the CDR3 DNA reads TGTGCCAGCAGCCAACAACGGGGGGGGAACTATGGCTACACCTTC. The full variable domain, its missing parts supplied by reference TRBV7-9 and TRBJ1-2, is DTGVSQNPRHKITKRGQNVTFRCDPISEHNRLYWYRQTLGQGPEFLTYFQNEAQLEKSRLLSDRFSAERPKGSFSTLEIQRTEQGDSAMYLCASSQQRGGNYGYTFGSGTRLTVV.

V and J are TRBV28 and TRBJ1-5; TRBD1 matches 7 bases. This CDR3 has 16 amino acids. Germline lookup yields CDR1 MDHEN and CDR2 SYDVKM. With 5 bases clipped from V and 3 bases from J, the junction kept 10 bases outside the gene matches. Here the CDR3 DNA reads TGTGCCAGCAGTACTCCCGACAGGGTTTACAATCAGCCCCAGCATTTT. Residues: CASSTPDRVYNQPQHF.

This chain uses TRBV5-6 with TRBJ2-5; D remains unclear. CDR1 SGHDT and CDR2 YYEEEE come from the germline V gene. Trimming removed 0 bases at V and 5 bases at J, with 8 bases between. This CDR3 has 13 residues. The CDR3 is CASSLGSLETQYF. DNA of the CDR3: TGTGCCAGCAGCTTGGGTAGTCTGGAGACCCAGTACTTC.

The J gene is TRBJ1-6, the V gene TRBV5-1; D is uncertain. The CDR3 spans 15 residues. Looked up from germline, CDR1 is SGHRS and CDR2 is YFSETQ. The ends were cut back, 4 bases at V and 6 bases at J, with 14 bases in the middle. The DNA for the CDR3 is TGCGCCAGCAGCCCTGGCGCTACAGTTAATTCACCCCTCCACTTT. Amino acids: CASSPGATVNSPLHF.

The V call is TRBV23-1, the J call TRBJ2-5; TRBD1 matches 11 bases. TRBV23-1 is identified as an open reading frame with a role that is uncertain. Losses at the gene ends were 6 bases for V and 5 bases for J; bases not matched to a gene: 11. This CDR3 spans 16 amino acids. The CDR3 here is CASRPYGQGAWETQYF. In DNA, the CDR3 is TGCGCCAGCAGACCCTATGGACAGGGGGCTTGGGAGACCCAGTACTTC.

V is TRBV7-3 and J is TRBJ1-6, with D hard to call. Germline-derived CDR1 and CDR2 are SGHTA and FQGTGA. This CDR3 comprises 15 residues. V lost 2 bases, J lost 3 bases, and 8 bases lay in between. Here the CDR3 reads CASSLDGDYNSPLHF. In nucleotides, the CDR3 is TGTGCCAGCAGCTTAGACGGGGACTATAATTCACCCCTCCACTTT.

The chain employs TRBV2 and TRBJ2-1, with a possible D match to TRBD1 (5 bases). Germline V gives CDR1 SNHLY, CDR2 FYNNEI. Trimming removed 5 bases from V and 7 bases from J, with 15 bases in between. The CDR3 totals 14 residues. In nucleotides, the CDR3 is TGTGCCAGCAGTCAGGCAGGGTTCCTAAATGAGCAGTTCTTC. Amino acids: CASSQAGFLNEQFF.

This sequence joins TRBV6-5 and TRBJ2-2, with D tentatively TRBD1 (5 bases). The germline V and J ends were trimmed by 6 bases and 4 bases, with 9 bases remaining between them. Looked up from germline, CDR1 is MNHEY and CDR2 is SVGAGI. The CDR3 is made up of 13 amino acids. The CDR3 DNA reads TGTGCCAGCAGGCCCGACAGCACCGGGGAGCTGTTTTTT. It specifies CASRPDSTGELFF.